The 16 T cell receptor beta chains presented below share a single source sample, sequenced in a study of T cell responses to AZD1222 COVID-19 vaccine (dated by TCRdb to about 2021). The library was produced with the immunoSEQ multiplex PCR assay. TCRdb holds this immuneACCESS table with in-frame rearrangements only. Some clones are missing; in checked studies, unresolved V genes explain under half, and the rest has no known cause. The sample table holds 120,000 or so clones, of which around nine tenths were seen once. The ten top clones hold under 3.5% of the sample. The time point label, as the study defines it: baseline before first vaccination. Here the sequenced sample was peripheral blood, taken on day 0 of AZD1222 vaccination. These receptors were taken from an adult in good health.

The CDR3 DNA follows: TGTGCCAGTAGGGACACAGATACGCAGTATTTT. Amino acids: CASRDTDTQYF. The rearrangement uses TRBV19 and TRBJ2-3, with D hard to call. V was cut by 6 bases and J by 2 bases, with 3 bases left in between. Germline V gene lookup returns CDR1 LNHDA and CDR2 SQIVND (reference sequence). The CDR3 is 11 amino acids.

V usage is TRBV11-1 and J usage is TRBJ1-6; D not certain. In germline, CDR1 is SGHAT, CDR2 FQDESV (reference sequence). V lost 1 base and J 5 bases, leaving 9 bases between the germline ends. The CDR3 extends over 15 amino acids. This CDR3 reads CASSLVSGNNSPLHF. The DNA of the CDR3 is TGTGCCAGCAGCTTAGTTTCCGGAAATAATTCACCCCTCCACTTT. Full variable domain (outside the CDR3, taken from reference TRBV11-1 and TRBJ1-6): EAEVAQSPRYKITEKSQAVAFWCDPISGHATLYWYRQILGQGPELLVQFQDESVVDDSQLPKDRFSAERLKGVDSTLKIQPAELGDSAMYLCASSLVSGNNSPLHFGNGTRLTVT.

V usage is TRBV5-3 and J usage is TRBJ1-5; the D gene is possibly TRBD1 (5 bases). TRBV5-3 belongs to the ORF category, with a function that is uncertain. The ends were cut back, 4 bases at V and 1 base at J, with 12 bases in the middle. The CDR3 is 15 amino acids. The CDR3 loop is CARSQTWGSNQPQHF. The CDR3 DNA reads TGTGCCAGAAGCCAGACTTGGGGGAGCAATCAGCCCCAGCATTTT.

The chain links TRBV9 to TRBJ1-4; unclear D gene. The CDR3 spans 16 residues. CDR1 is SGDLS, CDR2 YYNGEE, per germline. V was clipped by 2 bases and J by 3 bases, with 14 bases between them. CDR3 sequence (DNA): TGTGCCAGCAGCGTGGGAGTTCGCTCTTCTAATGAAAAACTGTTTTTT. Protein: CASSVGVRSSNEKLFF.

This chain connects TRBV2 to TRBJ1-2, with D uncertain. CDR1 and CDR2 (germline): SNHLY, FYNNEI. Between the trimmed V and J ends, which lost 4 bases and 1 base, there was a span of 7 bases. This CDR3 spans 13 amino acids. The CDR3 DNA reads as TGTGCCAGCAGTGGAGGGTATAACTATGGCTACACCTTC. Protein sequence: CASSGGYNYGYTF.

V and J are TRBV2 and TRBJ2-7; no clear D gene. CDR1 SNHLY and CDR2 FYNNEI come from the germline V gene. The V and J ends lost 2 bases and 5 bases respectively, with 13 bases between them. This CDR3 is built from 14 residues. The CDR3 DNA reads TGTGCCAGCAGTGAAACTCGTGGCCAGAACGAGCAGTACTTC. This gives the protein CASSETRGQNEQYF.

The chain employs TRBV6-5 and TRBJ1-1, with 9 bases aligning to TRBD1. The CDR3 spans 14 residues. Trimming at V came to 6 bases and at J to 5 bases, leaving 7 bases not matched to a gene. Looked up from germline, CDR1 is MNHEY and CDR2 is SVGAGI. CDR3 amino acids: CASSPTGGKTEAFF. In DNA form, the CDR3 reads TGTGCCAGCAGCCCGACAGGGGGAAAAACTGAAGCTTTCTTT.

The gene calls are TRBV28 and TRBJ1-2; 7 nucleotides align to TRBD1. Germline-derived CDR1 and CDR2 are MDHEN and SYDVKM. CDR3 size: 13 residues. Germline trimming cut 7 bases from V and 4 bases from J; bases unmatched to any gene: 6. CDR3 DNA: TGTGCCAGCATCAAGGGGACAGCCTATGGCTACACCTTC. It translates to CASIKGTAYGYTF.

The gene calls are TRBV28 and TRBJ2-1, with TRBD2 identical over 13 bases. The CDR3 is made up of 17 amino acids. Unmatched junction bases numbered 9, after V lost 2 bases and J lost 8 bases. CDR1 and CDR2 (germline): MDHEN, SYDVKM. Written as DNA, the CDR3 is TGTGCCAGCAGTTTAGGCGGACTAGCGGGAGAGTTTGATGAGCAGTTCTTC. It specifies CASSLGGLAGEFDEQFF.

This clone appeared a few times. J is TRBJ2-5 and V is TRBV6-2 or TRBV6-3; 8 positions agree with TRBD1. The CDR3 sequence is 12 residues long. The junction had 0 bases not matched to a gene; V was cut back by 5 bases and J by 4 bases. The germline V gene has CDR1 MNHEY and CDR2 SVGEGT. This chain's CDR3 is CASSGTGETQYF. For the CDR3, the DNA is TGTGCCAGCAGTGGGACAGGAGAGACCCAGTACTTC.

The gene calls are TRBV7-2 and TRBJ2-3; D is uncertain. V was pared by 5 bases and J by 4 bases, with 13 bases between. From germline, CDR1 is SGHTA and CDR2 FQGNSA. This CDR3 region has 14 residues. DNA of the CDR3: TGTGCCAGCAGCCGTGCCTTTGAGGCAGATACGCAGTATTTT. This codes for CASSRAFEADTQYF.

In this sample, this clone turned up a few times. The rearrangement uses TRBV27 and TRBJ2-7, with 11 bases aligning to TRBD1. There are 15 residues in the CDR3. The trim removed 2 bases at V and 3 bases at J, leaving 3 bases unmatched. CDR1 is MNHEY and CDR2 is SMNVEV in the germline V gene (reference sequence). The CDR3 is CASSLTGTGGYEQYF. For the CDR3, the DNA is TGTGCCAGCAGTTTAACAGGGACAGGGGGCTACGAGCAGTACTTC.

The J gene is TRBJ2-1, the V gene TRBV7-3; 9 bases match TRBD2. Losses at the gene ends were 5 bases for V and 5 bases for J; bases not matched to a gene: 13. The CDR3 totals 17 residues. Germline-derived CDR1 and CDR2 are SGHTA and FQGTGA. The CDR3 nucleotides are TGTGCCAGCAGCCCAACGGGCGGGAGGGCCGGAAACAATGAGCAGTTCTTC. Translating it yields CASSPTGGRAGNNEQFF.

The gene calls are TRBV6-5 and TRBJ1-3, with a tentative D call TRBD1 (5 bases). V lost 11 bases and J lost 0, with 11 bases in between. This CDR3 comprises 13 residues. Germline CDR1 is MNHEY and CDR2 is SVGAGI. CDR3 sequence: CALMDNSGNTIYF. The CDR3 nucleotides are TGTGCCTTGATGGACAACTCTGGAAACACCATATATTTT.

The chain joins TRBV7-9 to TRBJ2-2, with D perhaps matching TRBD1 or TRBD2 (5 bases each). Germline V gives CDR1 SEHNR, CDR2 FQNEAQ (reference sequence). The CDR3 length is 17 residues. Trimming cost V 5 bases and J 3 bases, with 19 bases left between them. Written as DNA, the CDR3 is TGTGCCAGCAGCCCTCTCCCGGGACGGATTCACACCGGGGAGCTGTTTTTT. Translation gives CASSPLPGRIHTGELFF.

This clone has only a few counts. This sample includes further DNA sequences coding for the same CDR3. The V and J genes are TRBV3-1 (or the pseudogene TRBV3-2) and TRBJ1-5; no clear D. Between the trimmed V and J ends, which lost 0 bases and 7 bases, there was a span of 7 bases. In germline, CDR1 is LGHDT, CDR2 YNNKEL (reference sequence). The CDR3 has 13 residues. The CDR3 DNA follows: TGTGCCAGCAGCCAAGATCCGAGACAGCCCCAGCATTTT. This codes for CASSQDPRQPQHF.